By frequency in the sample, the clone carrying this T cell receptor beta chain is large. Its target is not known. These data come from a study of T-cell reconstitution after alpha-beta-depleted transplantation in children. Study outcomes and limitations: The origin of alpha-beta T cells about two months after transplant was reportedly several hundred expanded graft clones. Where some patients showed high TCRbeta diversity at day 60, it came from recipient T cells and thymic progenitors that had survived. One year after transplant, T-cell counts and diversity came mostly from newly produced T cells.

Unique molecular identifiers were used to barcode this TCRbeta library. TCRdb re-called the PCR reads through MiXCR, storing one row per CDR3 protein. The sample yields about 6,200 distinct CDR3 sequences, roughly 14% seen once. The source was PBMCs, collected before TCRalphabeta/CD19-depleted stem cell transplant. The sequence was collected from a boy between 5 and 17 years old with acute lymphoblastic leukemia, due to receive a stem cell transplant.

CDR3: CASSFFQGINQPQHF. CDR3 sequence (DNA): TGTGCCAGCAGCTTTTTTCAGGGGATCAATCAGCCCCAGCATTTT. The J gene is TRBJ1-5, the V gene TRBV12-3 or TRBV12-4, with a possible D match to TRBD1 (6 bases). CDR3 length equals 15 residues. V was pared by 6 bases and J by 3 bases, with 15 bases between.